Reported below is one T cell receptor (beta chain). The target of this receptor is not known. HCMV serostatus was determined by detecting HCMV-specific IgG in serum with a commercial ELISA kit. Ficoll density gradient centrifugation was used to isolate peripheral blood mononuclear cells from blood. This entry is derived from a study of T cells expressing NK-cell markers (dated by TCRdb to the early 2020s). Background on the whole study: In sorted CD3+CD56+NKG2C+, CD3+CD56+NKG2C- and CD3+CD56-NKG2C+ T-cell subsets from eight donors, TCR beta-chain repertoires were profiled. Seven of the eight sequenced donors were HCMV-seropositive and one was HCMV-seronegative. All eight donors whose samples were sequenced were randomly selected healthy volunteers, three of them men and five women. The libraries were sequenced on Illumina HiSeq 2000/2500, MiSeq or NextSeq, producing 2 x 150 bp reads. What the work shows at the level of the full study, not this receptor alone: For about 6 donors, the dominant CD3+CD56+NKG2C+ clonotypes were among the top 10 CD8+ clonotypes and accounted for roughly 1.0-7.5% of CD8+ T cells. Those dominant clonotypes were again the most abundant among CD3+CD56-NKG2C+ cells in a handful of donors, at roughly 25-60.1%. Whether the expanded NKG2C-expressing T cell clones were specific for HCMV antigens remained unclear.

The sequencer was an Illumina HiSeq 2000. 5'RACE template switching, by which a universal primer site and unique molecular identifiers were added, was used to make TCR beta cDNA libraries. Synthesis of cDNA was primed from the TCR beta constant segment and was followed by two consecutive PCR amplification steps. The study's own analysis went as follows. MIGEC handled demultiplexing of the reads and grouping by UMI, while MiTCR was used to assemble and quantify clonotypes. To exclude erroneous sequences, only TCR cDNA sequences supported by at least two reads were retained. The tcR package was used for downstream repertoire analysis, and clonotypes were matched between fractions using CDR3 nucleotide sequence together with V segment. VDJmatch was used to annotate antigen specificity against VDJdb, with one amino acid substitution in CDR3 allowed. Each CDR3 protein sequence appears as one entry after TCRdb reprocessed the reads, and no DNA is included. TCRdb, not the authors, supplied the V and J calls. The sample's table lists a count of approximately 460,000 distinct CDR3 sequences. The ten largest clones represent about 7.1% of the sample.

CDR1 and CDR2 (LNHDA, SQIVND) derive from the germline V gene (reference sequence). The CDR3, cysteine through phenylalanine, is 17 amino acids long. No coding sequence is recorded. The material sequenced was blood T cells: a sorted CD56 or NKG2C T cell subset, CD4+ or CD8+ T cells, or bulk PBMC T cells (not recorded which). The origin of this receptor is a woman between 18 and 69 years old in good health. The V and J genes are TRBV19 and TRBJ2-1; TCRdb picks TRBD2, but there is no DNA to check that call. The CDR3 is CASSSGGLAGSGNEQFF.